This T cell receptor beta chain was profiled in a study of monozygotic twins with inflammatory bowel disease. Study-wide points: Support for a single strong signal or clonotype associated with IBD was absent.

As for this clonotype: Its antigen is still unknown.

Following a re-call of the 5' RACE reads, TCRdb has one entry per CDR3 protein and lacks DNA. Its listing shows around 410,000 distinct CDR3 sequences. The CDR3 has 15 amino acids. The V and J genes are TRBV12-3 or TRBV12-4 and TRBJ2-1; as DNA is missing, the TRBD2 call by TCRdb cannot be tested. Sequencing was carried out using blood. This receptor was obtained from a human donor with ulcerative colitis or Crohn's disease, or a healthy co-twin of an affected twin (not recorded which). The CDR3 loop reads CASSPTSGRYNEQFF.